The next 17 T cell receptor beta chains were all read from a single sample in a study of human T cells and chemical hapten exposure. Time point given: pre-sensitization, week 0. The sample's treatment: therapeutic diphenylcyclopropenone sensitization with weekly scalp DPC. TCRdb fed the RACE reads into MiXCR, producing one record per CDR3 protein. The sample lists roughly 110,000 distinct CDR3 sequences; around 12% were seen once. Sequenced material: whole blood, taken in connection with sensitization to the hapten diphenylcyclopropenone (DPC). The receptor source for this set is a woman between 45 and 60 years old with alopecia areata. Some clones in this sample may be carry-over from other donors' samples.

The chain carries TRBV7-9 and TRBJ1-1; 7 bases agree with TRBD1. Germline CDR1 SEHNR, CDR2 FQNEAQ (reference sequence). The CDR3 covers 16 residues. Losses at the gene ends were 5 bases for V and 4 bases for J; bases not matched to a gene: 13. The CDR3 DNA sequence: TGTGCCAGCAGCCCGACAGGGACAGTGGGGGCCACTGAAGCTTTCTTT. As protein: CASSPTGTVGATEAFF.

The CDR3 loop reads CASRLQGGPYEQYF. The CDR3 DNA is TGTGCCAGCAGACTGCAGGGAGGGCCCTACGAGCAGTACTTC. The V call is TRBV28, the J call TRBJ2-7, with 7 bases fitting TRBD2. Germline V lookup: CDR1 MDHEN, CDR2 SYDVKM. The CDR3 loop spans 14 amino acids. V trimming: 6 bases; J trimming: 2 bases; junction bases outside the gene matches: 7.

This clonotype was observed a handful of times. The chain carries TRBV20-1 and TRBJ2-3; 8 bases are shared with TRBD2. V dropped 5 bases and J dropped 1; count of bases not matched to a gene: 2. The CDR3 is 13 residues long. Germline V CDR1 and CDR2: DFQATT, SNEGSKA (reference sequence). The CDR3 is CSAATSGTDTQYF. DNA for the CDR3: TGCAGTGCTGCGACTAGCGGCACAGATACGCAGTATTTT.

This clonotype was seen a few times. This chain connects TRBV18 to TRBJ1-4, with D maybe TRBD1 (6 bases). This CDR3 is built from 15 residues. Germline CDR1 KGHSH, CDR2 LQKENI. V was cut by 3 bases and J by 5 bases, with 13 bases left in between. Written as DNA, the CDR3 is TGTGCCAGCTCACCCCCAGGGGTTGGAAATGAAAAACTGTTTTTT. This gives the protein CASSPPGVGNEKLFF.

This clonotype was detected only a few times. The V and J genes are TRBV6-5 and TRBJ1-2, with TRBD1 identical over 7 bases. Germline loops: CDR1 MNHEY, CDR2 SVGAGI. The ends lost 4 bases at V and 6 bases at J; junction bases unmatched: 5. The CDR3 extends over 13 amino acids. CDR3: CASSFDRVNGYTF. Here the CDR3 DNA reads TGTGCCAGCAGTTTCGACAGGGTTAATGGCTACACCTTC.

The V gene is TRBV29-1, the J gene TRBJ1-2; no firm D call. This CDR3 is built from 14 residues. With 0 bases removed from V and 2 bases from J, the gap between germline ends came to 10 bases. The V gene's germline CDR1 is SQVTM and CDR2 ANQGSEA. This CDR3 is CSVEDRGRNYGYTF. CDR3 in DNA: TGCAGCGTTGAAGATCGTGGGCGGAACTATGGCTACACCTTC.

This clonotype came up a few times. The chain employs TRBV28 and TRBJ2-1; tentatively, D is TRBD2 (5 bases). Per the germline V gene, CDR1 is MDHEN and CDR2 is SYDVKM. Trimming left V 1 base short and J 10 bases short, with 14 bases between. The CDR3 is made up of 14 amino acids. Here the CDR3 DNA reads TGTGCCAGCAGTTTATCGGGGAACCCGGCGGAGCAGTTCTTC. Residues: CASSLSGNPAEQFF.

This clonotype has a count of ten or more. This chain uses TRBV11-3 with TRBJ1-6; D gene unclear. Trimming took 3 bases from V and 5 from J, leaving 8 bases between them. Looked up from germline, CDR1 is SGHNT and CDR2 is YENEEA. There are 14 residues in the CDR3. In DNA form, the CDR3 reads TGTGCCAGCAGCTTCGACTCGAATAATTCACCCCTCCACTTT. It codes for CASSFDSNNSPLHF.

This chain joins TRBV12-3 or TRBV12-4 and TRBJ1-1, with TRBD1 matching 8 bases. V lost 5 bases to trimming and J lost 1 base; unmatched junction nucleotides: 12. The CDR3 covers 17 residues. Here the CDR3 reads CASSALQGAGKNTEAFF. CDR3 sequence (DNA): TGTGCCAGCAGTGCCCTTCAGGGGGCTGGGAAGAACACTGAAGCTTTCTTT.

As for this clonotype: A much larger clone is a single base away; this may be a read error. The J gene is TRBJ1-4, the V gene TRBV18; 11 bases agree with TRBD1. Germline assignment: CDR1 KGHSH and CDR2 LQKENI. The CDR3 is 14 amino acids. The CDR3 sequence: CASSRTGGNEILFF. The CDR3 DNA reads as TGTGCCAGCTCACGGACAGGGGGCAATGAAATACTGTTTTTT.

J is TRBJ2-5 and V is TRBV5-4; 9 nucleotides agree with TRBD1. After removal of 0 bases from V and 5 bases from J, the junction contained 5 bases not matched to a gene. CDR1 and CDR2 from the germline V gene are SGHNT and YYREEE (reference sequence). The CDR3 is 15 residues long. This chain's CDR3 is CASSLDGTGMETQYF. The CDR3 DNA reads as TGTGCCAGCAGCTTGGATGGGACAGGGATGGAGACCCAGTACTTC.

In its sample, this clonotype was seen many times. The chain recombines TRBV20-1 with TRBJ1-3; D unresolved. The germline gives CDR1 DFQATT, CDR2 SNEGSKA (reference sequence). This CDR3 comprises 14 residues. Trimming took off 6 bases at V and 1 base at J, with 13 bases between the two ends. The CDR3 nucleotides are TGCAGTGCCCCGCGGGCTGATTCTGGAAACACCATATATTTT. Translation: CSAPRADSGNTIYF.

The gene calls are TRBV9 and TRBJ2-2; TRBD1 matches 7 bases. This CDR3 is 15 amino acids long. The germline gives CDR1 SGDLS, CDR2 YYNGEE. Trimming at V came to 2 bases and at J to 4 bases, leaving 5 bases not matched to a gene. The CDR3 DNA is TGTGCCAGCAGCGTCACAGGGGACAGCACCGGGGAGCTGTTTTTT. Translated, it gives CASSVTGDSTGELFF.

CDR3 nucleotides: TGTGCCAGCAGCCGTGTAGTAGGAGATACGCAGTATTTT. Its protein product is CASSRVVGDTQYF. The chain combines TRBV11-2 with TRBJ2-3; D gene uncertain. The germline gives CDR1 SGHAT, CDR2 FQNNGV. The V end was cut by 5 bases, the J end by 5 bases, with 11 bases between. The CDR3 loop spans 13 amino acids.

This clonotype was observed a handful of times. This rearrangement joins TRBV10-3 to TRBJ1-1; D is unresolved. The CDR3 is made up of 16 amino acids. Trimming pared 4 bases from V and 5 bases from J, leaving 20 bases between. The germline V gene has CDR1 ENHRY and CDR2 SYGVKD. The CDR3 DNA reads TGTGCCATCAGTGGCGACCTAGGGCCAGGTCGGACTGAAGCTTTCTTT. It specifies CAISGDLGPGRTEAFF.

The chain has TRBV5-4 and TRBJ1-1; unclear D gene. V was pared by 0 bases and J by 1 base, with 10 bases between. The CDR3 covers 15 residues. Germline V lookup: CDR1 SGHNT, CDR2 YYREEE (reference sequence). The CDR3: CASSLETSRNTEAFF. DNA for the CDR3: TGTGCCAGCAGCTTGGAGACTTCTAGGAACACTGAAGCTTTCTTT.

This clonotype was seen a few times. The V call is TRBV6-6, the J call TRBJ1-1; D may be TRBD1 (5 bases). The CDR3 loop spans 15 amino acids. Germline CDR1 and CDR2: MNHNY and SVGAGI (reference sequence). V was cut by 5 bases and J by 1 base, with 14 bases left in between. CDR3 in amino acids: CASSPPVGGNTEAFF. In DNA form, the CDR3 reads TGTGCCAGCAGTCCGCCGGTGGGGGGGAACACTGAAGCTTTCTTT.